This T cell receptor (beta chain) was sequenced for a study of T cell repertoires in cytomegalovirus infection. Study-level information: Carrying CMV and the relevant HLA type showed in public TCR beta signatures. Study results and limitations: Dominant in the ex vivo response were TCR beta clonotypes restricted by HLA-C and specific for CMV. Cumulative public TCR beta family frequency identified carriers of CMV plus the relevant HLA.

TCRdb re-derived calls from the reads in MiXCR, one entry per CDR3 protein. The sample includes about 450,000 distinct CDR3 sequences, 31% seen only once; the top ten take roughly 15%. Germline V gives CDR1 LNHDA, CDR2 SQIVND (reference sequence). CDR3 length: 16 amino acids. Of note for this clonotype: Its antigen is unidentified. One end of the junction fails to match germline, which may point to a read error.

The receptor was derived from a human donor in good health (CMV status not recorded). Some clones in this sample may be carry-over from other donors' samples. Specimen: PBMCs. This rearrangement joins TRBV19 to TRBJ1-6; 8 bases line up with TRBD1. CDR3 bases: TGTGCCATTAGTACCCCGGGACAGGTCGGGAATTCACCCCTCCACTTT. This encodes CAISTPGQVGNSPLHF. Based on the CDR3 plus reference TRBV19 and TRBJ1-6, the full variable domain is DGGITQSPKYLFRKEGQNVTLSCEQNLNHDAMYWYRQDPGQGLRLIYYSQIVNDFQKGDIAEGYSVSREKKESFPLTVTSAQKNPTAFYLCAISTPGQVGNSPLHFGNGTRLTVT.